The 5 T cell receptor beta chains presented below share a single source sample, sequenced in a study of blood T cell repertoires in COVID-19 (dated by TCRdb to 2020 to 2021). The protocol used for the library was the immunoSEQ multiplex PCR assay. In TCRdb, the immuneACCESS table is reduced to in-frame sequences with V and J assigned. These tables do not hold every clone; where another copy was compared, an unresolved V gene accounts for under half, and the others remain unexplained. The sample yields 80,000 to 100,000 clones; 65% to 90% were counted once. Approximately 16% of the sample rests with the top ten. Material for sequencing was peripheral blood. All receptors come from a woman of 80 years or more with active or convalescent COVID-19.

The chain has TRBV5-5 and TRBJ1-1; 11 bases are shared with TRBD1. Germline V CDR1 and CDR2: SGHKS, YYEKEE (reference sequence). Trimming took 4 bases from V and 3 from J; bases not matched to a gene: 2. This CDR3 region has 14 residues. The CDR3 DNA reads TGTGCCAGCAGCCGGGACAGGGGGGACACTGAAGCTTTCTTT. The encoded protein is CASSRDRGDTEAFF.

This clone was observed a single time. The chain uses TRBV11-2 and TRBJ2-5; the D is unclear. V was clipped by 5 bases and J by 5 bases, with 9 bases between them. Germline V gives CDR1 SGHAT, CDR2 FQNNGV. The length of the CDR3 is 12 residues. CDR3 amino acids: CASSPPSETQYF. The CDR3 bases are TGTGCCAGCAGCCCCCCCTCGGAGACCCAGTACTTC.

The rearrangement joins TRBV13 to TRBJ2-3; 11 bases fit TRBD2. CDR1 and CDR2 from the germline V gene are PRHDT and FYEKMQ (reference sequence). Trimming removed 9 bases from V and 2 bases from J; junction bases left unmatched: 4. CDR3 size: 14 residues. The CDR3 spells CASLAGGNTDTQYF. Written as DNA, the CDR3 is TGTGCCAGTTTAGCGGGGGGGAACACAGATACGCAGTATTTT. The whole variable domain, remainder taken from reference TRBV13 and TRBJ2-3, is AAGVIQSPRHLIKEKRETATLKCYPIPRHDTVYWYQQGPGQDPQFLISFYEKMQSDKGSIPDRFSAQQFSDYHSELNMSSLELGDSALYFCASLAGGNTDTQYFGPGTRLTVL.

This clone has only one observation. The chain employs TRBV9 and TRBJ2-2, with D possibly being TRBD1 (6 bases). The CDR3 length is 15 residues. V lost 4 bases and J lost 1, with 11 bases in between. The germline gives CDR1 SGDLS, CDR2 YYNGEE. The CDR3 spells CASSPLDRNTGELFF. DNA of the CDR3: TGTGCCAGCAGCCCACTGGACAGGAACACCGGGGAGCTGTTTTTT.

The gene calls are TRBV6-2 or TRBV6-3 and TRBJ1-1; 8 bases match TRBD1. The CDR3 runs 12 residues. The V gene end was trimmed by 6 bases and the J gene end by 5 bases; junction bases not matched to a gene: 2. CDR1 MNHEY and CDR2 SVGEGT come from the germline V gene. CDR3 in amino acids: CASSNRGTEAFF. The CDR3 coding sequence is TGTGCCAGCAGCAACAGGGGGACTGAAGCTTTCTTT.